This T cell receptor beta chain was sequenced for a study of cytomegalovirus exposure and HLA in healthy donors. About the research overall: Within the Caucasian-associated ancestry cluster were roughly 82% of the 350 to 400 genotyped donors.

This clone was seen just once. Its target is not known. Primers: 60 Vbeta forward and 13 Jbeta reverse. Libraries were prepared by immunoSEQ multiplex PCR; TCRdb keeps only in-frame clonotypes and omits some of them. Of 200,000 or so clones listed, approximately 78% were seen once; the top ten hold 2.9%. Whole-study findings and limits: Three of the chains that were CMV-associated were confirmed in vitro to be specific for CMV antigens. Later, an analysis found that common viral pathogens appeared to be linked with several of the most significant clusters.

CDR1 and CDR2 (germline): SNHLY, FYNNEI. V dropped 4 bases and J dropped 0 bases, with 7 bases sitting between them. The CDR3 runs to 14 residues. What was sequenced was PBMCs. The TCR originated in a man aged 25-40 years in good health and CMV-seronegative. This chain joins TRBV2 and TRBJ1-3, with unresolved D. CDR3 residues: CASSGYLSGNTIYF. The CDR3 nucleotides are TGTGCCAGCAGTGGCTACCTCTCTGGAAACACCATATATTTT.